These 17 T cell receptor beta chains share one sample of origin, sequenced in a study of OX40 agonist ivuxolimab in advanced cancers. Profiled with immunoSEQ multiplex PCR; TCRdb holds only in-frame clones, not every one. The sample shows some 62,000 clones, roughly 89% of them seen only once. Sequencing used CD4+ or CD8+ T cells sorted from blood, obtained in a trial of the OX40 agonist ivuxolimab. All receptors derive from an adult with an advanced solid tumor such as melanoma, head and neck, liver or kidney cancer.

CDR3 region: CASSYRQGAGEQYF. DNA of the CDR3: TGTGCCAGCAGTTATCGACAGGGGGCGGGAGAGCAGTACTTC. The J gene is TRBJ2-7, the V gene TRBV27; 10 nucleotides line up with TRBD1. V dropped 4 bases and J dropped 7; count of bases not matched to a gene: 7. There are 14 residues in the CDR3. Germline V lookup: CDR1 MNHEY, CDR2 SMNVEV (reference sequence).

In nucleotides, the CDR3 is TGTGCCAGCAGGAGGACAGGGACAGATACGCAGTATTTT. Its translation is CASRRTGTDTQYF. The chain links TRBV28 to TRBJ2-3; TRBD1 matches at 8 bases. The junction had 2 bases not matched to a gene; V was cut back by 6 bases and J by 3 bases. CDR3 length: 13 amino acids. Per the germline V gene, CDR1 is MDHEN and CDR2 is SYDVKM.

V is TRBV11-3 and J is TRBJ2-6; D is unresolved. Germline-derived CDR1 and CDR2 are SGHNT and YENEEA. Trimming pared 2 bases from V and 2 bases from J, leaving 4 bases between. CDR3 length equals 14 residues. CDR3 amino acids: CASSLHPGANVLTF. DNA of the CDR3: TGTGCCAGCAGCTTACACCCTGGGGCCAACGTCCTGACTTTC.

The CDR3 DNA reads TGTGCCAGCAGCTTACCCTCAGGCGGAGAGACCCAGTACTTC. It specifies CASSLPSGGETQYF. The rearrangement links TRBV5-4 to TRBJ2-5; D not certain. The V and J ends lost 2 bases and 4 bases respectively, with 12 bases between them. Germline loops: CDR1 SGHNT, CDR2 YYREEE (reference sequence). This CDR3 has 14 amino acids.

The rearrangement links TRBV11-2 to TRBJ2-1; 12 nucleotides align to TRBD2. J lost 8 bases, V lost 1 base, and 6 bases had no gene match. The CDR3 extends over 16 amino acids. Germline V gene lookup returns CDR1 SGHAT and CDR2 FQNNGV. Here the CDR3 reads CASSLGSLAGGHEQFF. The CDR3 region has the DNA TGTGCCAGCAGCTTAGGTTCGCTAGCGGGAGGGCATGAGCAGTTCTTC.

The V call is TRBV11-3, the J call TRBJ2-3; D tentatively fits TRBD1 or TRBD2 (5 bases each). The germline V gene encodes CDR1 SGHNT and CDR2 YENEEA. The CDR3 length is 17 residues. V was clipped by 2 bases and J by 2 bases, with 17 bases between them. The CDR3 protein is CASSLNNRGPPTDTQYF. The CDR3 DNA is TGTGCCAGCAGCTTAAACAATCGGGGACCACCCACAGATACGCAGTATTTT.

The rearrangement links TRBV4-1 to TRBJ2-7; 9 nucleotides agree with TRBD2. J lost 1 base, V lost 2 bases, and 3 bases had no gene match. The CDR3 is 15 amino acids. Germline V gives CDR1 MGHRA, CDR2 YSYEKL. The CDR3 nucleotides are TGCGCCAGCAGCCAACTCCTAGCGGGATCCTACGAGCAGTACTTC. Translated: CASSQLLAGSYEQYF.

The V call is TRBV14, the J call TRBJ2-1; weak D call: TRBD2 (6 bases). CDR3 length: 16 amino acids. V shed 1 base and J shed 5 bases, with 15 bases lying between them. Germline values: CDR1 SGHDN, CDR2 FVKESK. This chain's CDR3 is CASSQGRGIDDNEQFF. In DNA, the CDR3 is TGTGCCAGCAGCCAAGGACGGGGGATCGACGACAATGAGCAGTTCTTC.

The chain joins TRBV10-1 to TRBJ2-5, with D perhaps given as TRBD1 or TRBD2 (5 bases each). CDR1 is WNHNN and CDR2 is SYGVQD in the germline V gene (reference sequence). This CDR3 is 14 amino acids long. V was shortened by 0 bases and J by 6 bases, with 11 bases between the two germline ends. The CDR3 DNA is TGCGCCAGCAGTGAGTCGGGCGAGGGGAAGACCCAGTACTTC. This translates into CASSESGEGKTQYF.

The rearrangement uses TRBV19 and TRBJ1-5; D not certain. The CDR3 is 13 amino acids. Germline-derived CDR1 and CDR2 are LNHDA and SQIVND (reference sequence). V was pared by 5 bases and J by 1 base, with 6 bases between. The CDR3 DNA reads as TGTGCCAGTAGTTATGCAAGCAATCAGCCCCAGCATTTT. Protein product: CASSYASNQPQHF. The entire variable domain, with the rest obtained from reference TRBV19 and TRBJ1-5, is as follows: DGGITQSPKYLFRKEGQNVTLSCEQNLNHDAMYWYRQDPGQGLRLIYYSQIVNDFQKGDIAEGYSVSREKKESFPLTVTSAQKNPTAFYLCASSYASNQPQHFGDGTRLSIL.

This clone was observed a few times. The chain couples TRBV30 to TRBJ2-7, with 7 bases identical to TRBD2. CDR1 and CDR2 (germline): GTSNPN, SVGIG (reference sequence). V shed 0 bases, J shed 2 bases, and the junction held 7 bases outside the gene matches. CDR3 length: 15 residues. CDR3: CAWSVRGSVTYEQYF. As DNA, the CDR3 is TGTGCCTGGAGTGTTCGCGGGAGCGTCACCTACGAGCAGTACTTC.

This rearrangement joins TRBV6-5 to TRBJ2-1; TRBD1 is a possible D gene (6 bases). Looked up from germline, CDR1 is MNHEY and CDR2 is SVGAGI. CDR3 length: 15 amino acids. V was shortened by 5 bases and J by 4 bases, with 15 bases between the two germline ends. CDR3 protein: CASSRAGTSYNEQFF. CDR3 DNA: TGTGCCAGCAGTCGGGCCGGGACATCATACAATGAGCAGTTCTTC.

The rearrangement joins TRBV28 to TRBJ1-2; no clear D gene. The CDR3 runs to 13 residues. CDR1 and CDR2 from the germline V gene are MDHEN and SYDVKM. Between the trimmed V and J ends, which lost 2 bases and 3 bases, there was a span of 7 bases. CDR3: CASSLLRYYGYTF. As DNA, the CDR3 is TGTGCCAGCAGTTTACTCAGGTACTATGGCTACACCTTC.

The CDR3 sequence is CASSQGLRLNEQFF. CDR3 DNA sequence: TGTGCCAGCAGCCAGGGACTACGGTTGAATGAGCAGTTCTTC. The rearrangement uses TRBV6-5 and TRBJ2-1; 7 nucleotides agree with TRBD2. The V gene end was trimmed by 6 bases and the J gene end by 7 bases; junction bases not matched to a gene: 9. The germline V gene has CDR1 MNHEY and CDR2 SVGAGI. The CDR3 spans 14 residues.

The chain couples TRBV9 to TRBJ2-7; 11 bases agree with TRBD2. V lost 1 base to trimming and J lost 1 base; unmatched junction nucleotides: 4. CDR1 SGDLS and CDR2 YYNGEE come from the germline V gene. This CDR3 has 16 amino acids. As DNA, the CDR3 is TGTGCCAGCAGCGTATCCGGGACTAGCGGTTCCTACGAGCAGTACTTC. Encoded protein: CASSVSGTSGSYEQYF.

A single count supports this clone. The V and J genes are TRBV7-2 and TRBJ1-2; D uncertain. This CDR3 contains 13 residues. V shed 2 bases and J shed 6 bases, with 10 bases lying between them. Germline V gives CDR1 SGHTA, CDR2 FQGNSA. In DNA form, the CDR3 reads TGTGCCAGCAGCTTACTAGTCGGTAATGGCTACACCTTC. It yields the protein CASSLLVGNGYTF. Combining the CDR3 with reference TRBV7-2 and TRBJ1-2 gives the whole variable domain GAGVSQSPSNKVTEKGKDVELRCDPISGHTALYWYRQSLGQGLEFLIYFQGNSAPDKSGLPSDRFSAERTGGSVSTLTIQRTQQEDSAVYLCASSLLVGNGYTFGSGTRLTVV.

This rearrangement joins TRBV28 to TRBJ1-2, with 8 nucleotides matching TRBD1. Germline CDR1 is MDHEN and CDR2 is SYDVKM. The J segment lost 5 bases and the V segment lost 4 bases, leaving 6 bases of the junction unmatched. The CDR3 is made up of 14 amino acids. The CDR3 reads CASSSSGGAYGYTF. The CDR3 DNA is TGTGCCAGCAGTTCCTCAGGGGGCGCATATGGCTACACCTTC.